This T cell receptor beta chain is from a study of blood T cell repertoires in COVID-19. Germline trimming cut 8 bases from V and 2 bases from J; bases unmatched to any gene: 8. Germline assignment: CDR1 MNHEY and CDR2 SVGAGI. This CDR3 has 15 residues. The data were produced by immunoSEQ multiplex PCR, yet TCRdb's version contains in-frame clones alone and is incomplete. The sample carries 150,000 to 200,000 clones, 75% to 85% recorded once. The rearrangement links TRBV6-5 to TRBJ2-3; the match to TRBD2 covers 9 bases. The sample comprised peripheral blood. This receptor was taken from a human donor in a cohort sampled during active COVID-19. In DNA, the CDR3 is TGTGCCAGCCAACAGACTAGCGGATTCACAGATACGCAGTATTTT. Translated: CASQQTSGFTDTQYF.